This entry concerns a single TCR beta chain. Its antigen is unidentified. This entry is derived from a study of siplizumab effects on memory and regulatory T cells. The study, taken as a whole, reports: The apparent diversity of naive T cells exceeded that of memory cells, and naive T cells seemed to make a major contribution to the alloresponse.

The CDR3 contains 9 residues. Germline V gene sequence: CDR1 MNHEY, CDR2 SMNVEV (reference sequence). Sequenced by immunoSEQ multiplex PCR; TCRdb stores in-frame clones only, minus some. The table has about 120,000 clones, over 85% seen once. Sequencing was performed on non-Treg CD4+ T cells sorted from blood. This receptor was taken from a human donor in good health. The V and J genes are TRBV27 and TRBJ1-3; D gene uncertain. As DNA, the CDR3 is TGTGCACTCCCAGACACCATATATTTT. As protein: CALPDTIYF.